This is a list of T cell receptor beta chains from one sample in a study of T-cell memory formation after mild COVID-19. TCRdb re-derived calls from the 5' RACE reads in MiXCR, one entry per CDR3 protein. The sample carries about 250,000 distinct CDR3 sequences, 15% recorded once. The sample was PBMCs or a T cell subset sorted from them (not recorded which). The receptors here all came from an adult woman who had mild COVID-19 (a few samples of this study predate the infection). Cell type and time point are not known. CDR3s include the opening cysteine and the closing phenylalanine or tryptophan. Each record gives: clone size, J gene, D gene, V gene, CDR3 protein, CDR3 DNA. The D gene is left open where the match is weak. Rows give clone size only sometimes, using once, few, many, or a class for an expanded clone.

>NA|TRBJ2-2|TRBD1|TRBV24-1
CATSDLMGTEDTGELFF
TGTGCCACCAGTGATTTGATGGGGACAGAGGACACCGGGGAGCTGTTTTTT
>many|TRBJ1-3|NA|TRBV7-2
CASSFSLAGNTIYF
TGTGCCAGCAGCTTTAGCCTCGCTGGAAACACCATATATTTT
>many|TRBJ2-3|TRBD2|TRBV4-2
CASSPWGGRSRDTQYF
TGTGCCAGCAGCCCTTGGGGGGGGAGGAGTCGGGATACGCAGTATTTT
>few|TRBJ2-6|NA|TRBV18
CASSPRYGEPSGANVLTF
TGTGCCAGCTCACCACGGTATGGAGAACCATCTGGGGCCAACGTCCTGACTTTC
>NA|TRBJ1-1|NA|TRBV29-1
CSVDYRDPDTEAFF
TGCAGCGTTGACTACAGGGACCCAGACACTGAAGCTTTCTTT
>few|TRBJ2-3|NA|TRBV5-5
CASSIPLGQDTQYF
TGTGCCAGCAGCATACCCTTGGGGCAAGATACGCAGTATTTT
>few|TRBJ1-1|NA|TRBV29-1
CSARSVNTEAFF
TGCAGCGCCCGCTCAGTTAACACTGAAGCTTTCTTT
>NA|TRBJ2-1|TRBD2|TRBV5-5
CASSSRGLAGVFNNEQFF
TGTGCCAGCAGCTCCAGAGGACTAGCGGGAGTATTCAACAATGAGCAGTTCTTC
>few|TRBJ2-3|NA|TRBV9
CASSGVEWRTDTQYF
TGTGCCAGCAGCGGGGTCGAATGGCGCACAGATACGCAGTATTTT
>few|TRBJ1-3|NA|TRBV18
CASSLTARGNTIYF
TGTGCCAGCTCACTCACCGCACGAGGAAACACCATATATTTT
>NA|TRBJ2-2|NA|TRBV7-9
CASSFARSGELFF
TGTGCCAGCAGCTTTGCCCGGTCCGGGGAGCTGTTTTTT
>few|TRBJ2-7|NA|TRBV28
CASRRYAGNFYEQYF
TGTGCCAGCAGACGATACGCCGGGAACTTCTACGAGCAGTACTTC
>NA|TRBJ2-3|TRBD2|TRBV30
CAWNRLAGSDTQYF
TGTGCCTGGAACCGACTAGCGGGGTCGGATACGCAGTATTTT
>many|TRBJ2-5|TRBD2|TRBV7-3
CASSSRGSGGAGETQYF
TGTGCCAGCAGCTCCCGTGGGAGCGGGGGGGCGGGAGAGACCCAGTACTTC
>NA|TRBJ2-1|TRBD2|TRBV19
CATGLAGPYNEQFF
TGTGCCACCGGACTAGCGGGACCCTACAATGAGCAGTTCTTC
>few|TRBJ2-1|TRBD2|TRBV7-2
CASSPGTSGRIYNEQFF
TGTGCCAGCAGCCCTGGGACTAGCGGGAGGATTTACAATGAGCAGTTCTTC
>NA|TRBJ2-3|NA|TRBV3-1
CASSQAGADTQYF
TGTGCCAGCAGCCAAGCGGGGGCAGATACGCAGTATTTT
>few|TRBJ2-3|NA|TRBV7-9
CASSLTVVFTDTQYF
TGTGCCAGCAGCTTAACGGTGGTCTTCACAGATACGCAGTATTTT
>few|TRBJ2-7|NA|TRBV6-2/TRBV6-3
CASGGQVYEQYF
TGTGCCAGCGGGGGACAAGTCTACGAGCAGTACTTC
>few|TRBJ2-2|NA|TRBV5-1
CASSLDQQVAGELFF
TGCGCCAGCAGCTTGGACCAACAGGTGGCCGGGGAGCTGTTTTTT
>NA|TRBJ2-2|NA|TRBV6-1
CASSEAGRGSGELFF
TGTGCCAGCAGTGAAGCGGGCAGGGGTAGCGGGGAGCTGTTTTTT
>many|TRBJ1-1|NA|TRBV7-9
CASSLGGQMNTEAFF
TGTGCCAGCAGCTTAGGGGGGCAAATGAACACTGAAGCTTTCTTT
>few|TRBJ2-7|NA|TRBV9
CASSVGGPFPEQYF
TGTGCCAGCAGCGTAGGAGGGCCTTTCCCCGAGCAGTACTTC
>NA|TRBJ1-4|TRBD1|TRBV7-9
CASSLGTASEKLFF
TGTGCCAGCAGCCTCGGGACAGCAAGTGAAAAACTGTTTTTT
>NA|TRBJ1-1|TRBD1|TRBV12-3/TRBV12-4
CASSPQGGHTEAFF
TGTGCCAGCAGTCCACAGGGGGGGCACACTGAAGCTTTCTTT
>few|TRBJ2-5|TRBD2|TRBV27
CASSPTAGVRETQYF
TGTGCCAGCAGTCCTACAGCGGGAGTAAGGGAGACCCAGTACTTC
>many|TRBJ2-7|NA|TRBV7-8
CASSLTETSYEQYF
TGTGCCAGCAGCTTAACAGAAACCTCCTACGAGCAGTACTTC
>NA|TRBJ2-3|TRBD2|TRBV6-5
CASSYSSSGGSTDTQYF
TGTGCCAGCAGTTACTCGAGTAGCGGGGGGAGCACAGATACGCAGTATTTT
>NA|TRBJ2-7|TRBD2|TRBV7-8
CASSRGGDEQYF
TGTGCCAGCAGCCGTGGGGGGGACGAGCAGTACTTC
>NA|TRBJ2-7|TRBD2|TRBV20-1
CSAGRSGINEQYF
TGCAGTGCTGGGAGAAGCGGGATTAACGAGCAGTACTTC
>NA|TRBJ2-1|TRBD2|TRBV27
CASTFIVQGLAGVKDNEQFF
TGTGCCAGCACCTTTATTGTCCAGGGACTAGCGGGAGTGAAGGACAATGAGCAGTTCTTC